The next 14 T cell receptor beta chains were all read from a single sample in a study of T-cell reconstitution after alpha-beta-depleted transplantation in children. During its preparation, the TCRbeta library received unique molecular identifiers. TCRdb re-called the PCR reads with MiXCR, one entry per CDR3 protein. The sample records over 550,000 distinct CDR3 sequences, 10% being singletons. The sequencing here drew on PBMCs from the stem cell graft donor, taken from the stem cell graft. Receptor source: a human donor who donated a stem cell graft to a child with acute myeloid leukemia.

This clonotype turned up a few times. The rearrangement uses TRBV5-6 and TRBJ2-5; D remains unclear. Germline CDR1 SGHDT, CDR2 YYEEEE. V was shortened by 4 bases and J by 4 bases, with 8 bases between the two germline ends. The CDR3 is made up of 12 amino acids. CDR3 residues: CASSQSSETQYF. CDR3 bases: TGTGCCAGCAGCCAATCCTCAGAGACCCAGTACTTC. Looking up the rest from reference TRBV5-6 and TRBJ2-5 gives the full variable domain: DAGVTQSPTHLIKTRGQQVTLRCSPKSGHDTVSWYQQALGQGPQFIFQYYEEEERQRGNFPDRFSGHQFPNYSSELNVNALLLGDSALYLCASSQSSETQYFGPGTRLLVL.

This clonotype was detected many times. The chain is built from TRBV20-1 and TRBJ2-7; 13 bases agree with TRBD2. CDR1 is DFQATT and CDR2 is SNEGSKA in the germline V gene (reference sequence). The CDR3 covers 17 residues. J was trimmed by 0 bases and V by 2 bases; bases with no gene match: 7. The CDR3 coding sequence is TGCAGTGCTAGACGACTAGCGGGAGGCTTGGGCTCCTACGAGCAGTACTTC. This gives the protein CSARRLAGGLGSYEQYF.

This clonotype has ten or more counts. The chain recombines TRBV10-3 with TRBJ2-7, with D maybe TRBD2 (5 bases). Germline CDR1 reads ENHRY; CDR2 reads SYGVKD. There are 13 residues in the CDR3. Trimming removed 10 bases at V and 5 bases at J, with 18 bases between. As DNA, the CDR3 is TGTGCCAGCCACGAGCGGAGGAACAACGAGCAGTACTTC. It is translated as CASHERRNNEQYF.

In its sample, this clonotype was seen a few times. V gene TRBV6-6 combines with J gene TRBJ1-1; D might be TRBD1 (5 bases). Trimming removed 4 bases at V and 8 bases at J, with 8 bases between. The V gene's germline CDR1 is MNHNY and CDR2 SVGAGI (reference sequence). The CDR3 is 11 residues long. CDR3 residues: CASSSKGEAFF. In DNA form, the CDR3 reads TGTGCCAGCAGTTCAAAGGGGGAAGCTTTCTTT.

The sample holds a few counts of this clonotype. This chain links TRBV30 with TRBJ2-1, with 10 bases aligning to TRBD2. V shed 3 bases and J 0 bases; nucleotides not matched to a gene: 5. Germline-derived CDR1 and CDR2 are GTSNPN and SVGIG (reference sequence). This CDR3 spans 16 amino acids. CDR3 DNA sequence: TGTGCCTGGAGGACTAGCGGGCGTACCTCCTACAATGAGCAGTTCTTC. Translated, it gives CAWRTSGRTSYNEQFF.

The table lists this clonotype with a few counts. The chain carries TRBV20-1 and TRBJ2-2; D is ambiguous. Trimming removed 4 bases from V and 7 bases from J, with 10 bases in between. Germline V gene sequence: CDR1 DFQATT, CDR2 SNEGSKA (reference sequence). This CDR3 region has 12 residues. CDR3 in DNA: TGCAGTGCTAAACACCTGGGCGGGGAGCTGTTTTTT. Translating it yields CSAKHLGGELFF.

This clonotype was recorded many times. The chain combines TRBV5-1 with TRBJ1-2; D ambiguous. The CDR3 loop spans 15 amino acids. V was pared by 8 bases and J by 5 bases, with 22 bases between. Looked up from germline, CDR1 is SGHRS and CDR2 is YFSETQ. CDR3 coding DNA: TGCGCCAGTTCAAACTCTCCGGGTAATAAGTATGGCTACACCTTC. This sequence encodes CASSNSPGNKYGYTF.

The chain joins TRBV29-1 to TRBJ2-5; D unresolved. V was trimmed by 3 bases and J by 3 bases, leaving 2 bases between them. CDR1 and CDR2 from the germline V gene are SQVTM and ANQGSEA. This CDR3 comprises 10 residues. CDR3 nucleotide sequence: TGCAGCGTTGAGAAAGAGACCCAGTACTTC. Translated, it gives CSVEKETQYF.

The gene calls are TRBV20-1 and TRBJ2-7; 9 bases map to TRBD1. The better agreement between TRBJ2-1 and the DNA end casts doubt on the J call. The CDR3 sequence is 15 residues long. Germline CDR1 DFQATT, CDR2 SNEGSKA (reference sequence). The CDR3 DNA reads as TGCAGTGCTAGACCCCGGGACAGGGTCTCCTACGAGCAGTTCTTC. Translating gives CSARPRDRVSYEQFF.

The chain recombines TRBV27 with TRBJ2-1; D not certain. CDR1 and CDR2 (germline): MNHEY, SMNVEV (reference sequence). Trimming stripped 5 bases from V and 7 bases from J, with 12 bases between. CDR3 length equals 13 residues. The CDR3: CASSNLLENEQFF. The CDR3 DNA is TGTGCCAGCAGTAACCTCCTAGAGAATGAGCAGTTCTTC.

This clonotype came up a few times. The chain is built from TRBV5-1 and TRBJ2-7; D gene unclear. Germline loops: CDR1 SGHRS, CDR2 YFSETQ. Deletions cut 4 bases from V and 7 bases from J, with 18 bases between. The CDR3 consists of 14 residues. The CDR3 DNA is TGCGCCAGCAGCCAAGACTCCCCTGTAGGGGAGCAGTACTTC. Translating gives CASSQDSPVGEQYF.

This chain joins TRBV9 and TRBJ1-1, with a tentative D call TRBD1 (5 bases). The CDR3 runs to 13 residues. The V gene lost 6 bases and the J gene lost 8 bases, with 17 bases spanning the gap. Germline-derived CDR1 and CDR2 are SGDLS and YYNGEE. DNA of the CDR3: TGTGCCAGCAAGATCCTGGGGCCAATGGAAGCTTTCTTT. Translation gives CASKILGPMEAFF.

Ten or more counts support this clonotype. V and J are TRBV11-1 and TRBJ2-1, with 12 bases aligning to TRBD2. The CDR3 is 18 residues long. J gave up 8 bases and V 4 bases, and 15 bases lay outside the gene matches. Germline V gene data show CDR1 as SGHAT and CDR2 as FQDESV (reference sequence). This CDR3 is CASSSANLAGGPMDEQFF. The DNA of the CDR3 is TGTGCCAGCAGCTCGGCCAACCTAGCGGGAGGGCCCATGGATGAGCAGTTCTTC. Variable domain in full (rest from reference TRBV11-1 and TRBJ2-1): EAEVAQSPRYKITEKSQAVAFWCDPISGHATLYWYRQILGQGPELLVQFQDESVVDDSQLPKDRFSAERLKGVDSTLKIQPAELGDSAMYLCASSSANLAGGPMDEQFFGPGTRLTVL.

Turning to this clonotype: An end of the junction does not agree with germline; a read error may underlie this. V gene TRBV7-2 combines with J gene TRBJ2-4, with D tentatively TRBD2 (5 bases). Germline lookup yields CDR1 SGHTA and CDR2 FQGNSA. This CDR3 has 14 amino acids. CDR3 DNA sequence: TGTGCCAGTAGCTTAGCGCTCGCCAAAAACATTCAGTACTTC. Protein: CASSLALAKNIQYF.